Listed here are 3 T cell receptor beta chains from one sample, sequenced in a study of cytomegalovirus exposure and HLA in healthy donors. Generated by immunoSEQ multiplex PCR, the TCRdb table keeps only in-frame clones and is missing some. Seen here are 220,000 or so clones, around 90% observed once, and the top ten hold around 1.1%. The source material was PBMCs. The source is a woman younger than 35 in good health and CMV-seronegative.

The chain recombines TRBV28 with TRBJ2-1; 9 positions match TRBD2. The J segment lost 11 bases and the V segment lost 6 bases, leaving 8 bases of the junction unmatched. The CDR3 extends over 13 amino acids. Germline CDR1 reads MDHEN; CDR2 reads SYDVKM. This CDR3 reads CASRTLAGPQQFF. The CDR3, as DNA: TGTGCCAGCAGGACACTAGCGGGCCCCCAGCAGTTCTTC.

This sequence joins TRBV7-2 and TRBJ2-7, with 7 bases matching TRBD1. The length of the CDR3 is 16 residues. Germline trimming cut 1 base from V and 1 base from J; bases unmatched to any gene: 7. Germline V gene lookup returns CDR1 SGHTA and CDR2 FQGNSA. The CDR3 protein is CASSLVSGRGSYEQYF. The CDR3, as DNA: TGTGCCAGCAGCTTAGTTTCGGGCAGGGGGTCCTACGAGCAGTACTTC.

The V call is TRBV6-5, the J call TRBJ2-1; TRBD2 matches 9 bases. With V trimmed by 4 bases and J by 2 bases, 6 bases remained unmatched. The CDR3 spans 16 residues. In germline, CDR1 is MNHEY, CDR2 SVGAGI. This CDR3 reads CASSSFSGSPYNEQFF. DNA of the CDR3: TGTGCCAGCAGTTCCTTTAGCGGGAGTCCCTACAATGAGCAGTTCTTC.